The rows below give T cell receptor beta chains drawn from one sample of a study of tumor and adjacent non-tumor tissue in lung cancer. MiXCR, run by TCRdb on the multiplex PCR reads, gives a single entry per CDR3 protein. The data contain tens of thousands of distinct CDR3 sequences, roughly 69% of them seen just once; the ten biggest clones take up approximately 23%. Material for sequencing was distant non-tumor lung tissue. The receptors shown here come from a woman in her sixties with non-small cell lung cancer. Both conserved end residues are part of each CDR3. Fields, in order: V gene, J gene, clone size, D gene, CDR3 DNA, CDR3 protein. A D gene is named only where the DNA matches it firmly. Rows may omit the clone size; those that give it use once, few, many or a size class.

TRBV11-3	TRBJ1-4	-	-	TGTGTCAACTGCCGGCACCGGGGGGCCGGAACTAATGAAAAACTGTTTTTT	CVNCRHRGAGTNEKLFF
TRBV4-3	TRBJ2-1	-	TRBD2	TGCGCCAGTAGCCAAGGCGGACGAGCGGGAGGGAACAATGAGTACTTCTTC	CASSQGGRAGGNNEYFF
TRBV6-5	TRBJ2-7	few	-	TGTGCCAGCAGGGGCGGCCTCTACGAGCAGTACTTC	CASRGGLYEQYF
TRBV29-1	TRBJ2-2	once	-	TGCTGCGTTCCGTACCCAGGGGGGGAACTGTTTTTT	CCVPYPGGELFF
TRBV14	TRBJ2-7	-	-	TGTGCCAGCTGCACTTACAAGGGGATTAATCTAAGCGAGCAGTACTTC	CASCTYKGINLSEQYF
TRBV6-2/TRBV6-3	TRBJ2-2	-	-	TGTGCCAGCGGTTACTTGTTAACGGGACCCACGCGGGTTAATACCGGGGAGCTGTTTTTT	CASGYLLTGPTRVNTGELFF
TRBV7-9	TRBJ2-1	-	TRBD1	TGTGCCAGCAGCCCCCATCGGACAGGGGACAATAAGCAGTTCTTC	CASSPHRTGDNKQFF
TRBV12-3/TRBV12-4	TRBJ2-2	-	-	TGTGCCAGCAATTTCCCCCTGGCAGAGGCGAATACCGGGGAGCTGTTTTTT	CASNFPLAEANTGELFF
TRBV12-3/TRBV12-4	TRBJ1-2	once	TRBD1	TGTGCCAACAGGTCCGGGACAGCAACTAACCATGGCTACACCTTC	CANRSGTATNHGYTF
TRBV19	TRBJ1-1	-	TRBD1	TGTACCAGTAGTTCCCAGGGGGCAACGAACACTGAAGCTTTCTTT	CTSSSQGATNTEAFF
TRBV20-1	TRBJ2-3	-	TRBD2	TGCAGTGCTAGAGATCCGACCGGGACTAGCGGGATCACAAATACGCAGTATTTT	CSARDPTGTSGITNTQYF
TRBV6-2/TRBV6-3	TRBJ2-1	-	-	TGTGCCAGCAGTTACGGTTTGGGAGAGAGCAATGTGCAGTTCTTC	CASSYGLGESNVQFF
TRBV12-3/TRBV12-4	TRBJ2-5	-	-	TGTGCCAGCAGTTTCTTCCTAGTGGGACTGGAGACTCAGTACTTC	CASSFFLVGLETQYF
TRBV6-1	TRBJ1-5	once	-	TGTGCCGGCAGATCCCAAGGGGGAGGATTGGGCAATCAGCCCCAGCATTTT	CAGRSQGGGLGNQPQHF
TRBV7-2	TRBJ2-5	-	-	TGTGCCAGCAGCTTATGGGCGGAGACCCAGTACTTC	CASSLWAETQYF
TRBV11-2	TRBJ1-2	once	-	TGTGTCAGCAGCCCCAAATGGGGTGCCCGCGTCTATGGCTACACCTTC	CVSSPKWGARVYGYTF
TRBV6-2/TRBV6-3	TRBJ2-7	-	-	TGTGCCAGGATCACCCAGAGGACAACGGGGTTTCACGAGCAGTACTTC	CARITQRTTGFHEQYF
TRBV7-8	TRBJ2-1	-	TRBD2	TGTGCCGGCAGCTTAATTTGGCCTAGCGGGGGCAGTGAGCAGTTCTTC	CAGSLIWPSGGSEQFF
TRBV11-2	TRBJ1-6	-	TRBD1	TGTGCCAGCGCTGAATTTGCGAAGAGGGGGCCGAGCTCACCCCTCCACTTT	CASAEFAKRGPSSPLHF
TRBV6-2/TRBV6-3	TRBJ2-5	-	-	TGTGCTAGGAGTTACGAGATTCAAGAGACCCAGTACTTC	CARSYEIQETQYF
TRBV18	TRBJ2-5	few	-	TGTGCCAGCTCACCTGCGCGACAGGGACTACAAGAGACCCAGTACTTC	CASSPARQGLQETQYF
TRBV20-1	TRBJ2-2	-	TRBD1	TGCAGTGTCGGCAGGGGGAGTATCGGGGAGCTGTTTTTT	CSVGRGSIGELFF
TRBV11-3	TRBJ2-7	-	-	TGTGCCAGCAGCTTAGATACGGGATCCTACGAACTGTACTTC	CASSLDTGSYELYF